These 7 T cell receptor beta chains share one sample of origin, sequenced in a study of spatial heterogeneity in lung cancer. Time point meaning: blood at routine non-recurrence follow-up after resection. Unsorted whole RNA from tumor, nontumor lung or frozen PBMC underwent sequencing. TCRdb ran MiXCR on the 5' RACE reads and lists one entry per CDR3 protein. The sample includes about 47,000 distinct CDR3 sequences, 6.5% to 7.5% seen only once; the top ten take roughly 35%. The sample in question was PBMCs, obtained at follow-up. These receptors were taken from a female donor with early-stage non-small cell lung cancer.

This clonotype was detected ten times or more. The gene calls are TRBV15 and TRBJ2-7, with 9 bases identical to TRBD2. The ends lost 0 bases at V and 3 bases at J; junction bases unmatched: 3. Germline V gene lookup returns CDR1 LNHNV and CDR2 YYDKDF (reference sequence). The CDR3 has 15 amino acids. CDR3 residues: CATSREGGGVYEQYF. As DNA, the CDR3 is TGTGCCACCAGCAGAGAGGGCGGGGGGGTCTACGAGCAGTACTTC.

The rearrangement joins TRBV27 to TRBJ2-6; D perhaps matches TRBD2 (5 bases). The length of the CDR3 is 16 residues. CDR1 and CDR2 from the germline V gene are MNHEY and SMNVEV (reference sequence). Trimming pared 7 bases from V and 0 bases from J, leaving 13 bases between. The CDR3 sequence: CASTGAASSGANVLTF. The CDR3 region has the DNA TGTGCCAGCACTGGAGCGGCAAGCTCTGGGGCCAACGTCCTGACTTTC.

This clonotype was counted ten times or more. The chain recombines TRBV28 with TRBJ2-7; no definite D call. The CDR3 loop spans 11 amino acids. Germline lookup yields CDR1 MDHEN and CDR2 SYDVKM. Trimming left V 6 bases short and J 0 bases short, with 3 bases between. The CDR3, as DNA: TGTGCCAGCAGCACCTCCTACGAGCAGTACTTC. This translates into CASSTSYEQYF. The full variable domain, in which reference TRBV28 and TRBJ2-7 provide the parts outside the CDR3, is DVKVTQSSRYLVKRTGEKVFLECVQDMDHENMFWYRQDPGLGLRLIYFSYDVKMKEKGDIPEGYSVSREKKERFSLILESASTNQTSMYLCASSTSYEQYFGPGTRLTVT.

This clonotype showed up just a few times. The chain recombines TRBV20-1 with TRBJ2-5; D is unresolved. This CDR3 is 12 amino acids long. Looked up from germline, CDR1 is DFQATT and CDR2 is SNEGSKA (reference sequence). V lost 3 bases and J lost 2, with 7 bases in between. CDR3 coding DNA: TGCAGTGCTAGTTCTGATCAAGAGACCCAGTACTTC. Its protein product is CSASSDQETQYF.

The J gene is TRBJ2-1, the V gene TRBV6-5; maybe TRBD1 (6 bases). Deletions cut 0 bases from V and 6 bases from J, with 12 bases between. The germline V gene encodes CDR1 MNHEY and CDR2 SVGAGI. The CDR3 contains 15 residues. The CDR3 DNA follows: TGTGCCAGCAGTTACTCCTTTAGGGGGACCAATGAGCAGTTCTTC. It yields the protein CASSYSFRGTNEQFF.

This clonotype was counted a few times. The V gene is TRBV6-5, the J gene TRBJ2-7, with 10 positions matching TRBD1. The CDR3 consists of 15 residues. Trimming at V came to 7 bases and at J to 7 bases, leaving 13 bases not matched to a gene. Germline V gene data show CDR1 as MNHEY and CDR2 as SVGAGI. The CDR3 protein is CASKNDRGHIGEQYF. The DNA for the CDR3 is TGTGCCAGCAAAAATGACAGGGGGCATATCGGGGAGCAGTACTTC.

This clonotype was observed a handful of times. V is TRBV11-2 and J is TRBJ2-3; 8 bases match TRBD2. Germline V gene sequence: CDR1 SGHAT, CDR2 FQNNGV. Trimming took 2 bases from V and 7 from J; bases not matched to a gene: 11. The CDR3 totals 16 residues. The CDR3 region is CASSLSQAGVAYTQYF. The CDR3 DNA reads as TGTGCCAGCAGCTTAAGTCAAGCGGGGGTGGCTTATACGCAGTATTTT.